This TCR beta chain originates from a study of OX40 agonist ivuxolimab in advanced cancers. Study background: Head and neck, renal cell, melanoma or hepatocellular carcinoma were the cancers that dose-escalation patients had. A male proportion of 82.7% was recorded, with mean age about 60 years and range roughly 20 to 90. General study findings and limits: The authors did not determine the antigen specificity of the expanded peripheral T cells.

A note on this clone: Its specificity is not known.

TCRdb's copy holds only in-frame clones and misses some; the assay was immunoSEQ multiplex PCR. The data show 40,000 or so clones, 70% to 85% seen once. Enrollment shut out patients with autoimmune disease history or systemic immunosuppression. This sequence originates from an adult with an advanced solid tumor such as melanoma, head and neck, liver or kidney cancer. The sequencing here drew on CD4+ or CD8+ T cells sorted from blood, taken in a trial of the OX40 agonist ivuxolimab.

The DNA of the CDR3 is TGTGCCAGCAGCCCGCGGGCCGGAGGAGGGGAAAAACTGTTTTTT. Translation gives CASSPRAGGGEKLFF. The V gene is TRBV16, the J gene TRBJ1-4; D not certain. The germline V gene encodes CDR1 KGHSY and CDR2 FQNENV. V was clipped by 4 bases and J by 8 bases, with 17 bases between them. The CDR3 length is 15 residues. Supplemented by reference TRBV16 and TRBJ1-4, the full variable domain reads GEEVAQTPKHLVRGEGQKAKLYCAPIKGHSYVFWYQQVLKNEFKFLISFQNENVFDETGMPKERFSAKCLPNSPCSLEIQATKLEDSAVYFCASSPRAGGGEKLFFGSGTQLSVL.